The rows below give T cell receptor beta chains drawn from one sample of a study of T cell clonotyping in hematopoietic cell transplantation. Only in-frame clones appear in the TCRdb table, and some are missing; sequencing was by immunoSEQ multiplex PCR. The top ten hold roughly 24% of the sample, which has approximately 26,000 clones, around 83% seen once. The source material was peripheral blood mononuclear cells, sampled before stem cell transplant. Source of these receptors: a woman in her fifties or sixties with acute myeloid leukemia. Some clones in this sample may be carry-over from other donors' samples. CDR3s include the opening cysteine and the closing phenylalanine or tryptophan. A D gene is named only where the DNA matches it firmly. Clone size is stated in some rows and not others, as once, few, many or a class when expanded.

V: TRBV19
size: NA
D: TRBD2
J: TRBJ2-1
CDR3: CASSIISGTSNEQFF
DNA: TGTGCCAGTAGTATAATAAGCGGGACGAGCAATGAGCAGTTCTTC

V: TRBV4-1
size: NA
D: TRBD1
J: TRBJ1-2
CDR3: CASSPQTGVGYGYTF
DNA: TGCGCCAGCAGCCCGCAGACAGGGGTTGGCTATGGCTACACCTTC

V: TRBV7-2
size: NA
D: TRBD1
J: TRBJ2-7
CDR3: CASSLGQGGGTPYEQYF
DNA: TGTGCCAGCAGCTTAGGACAGGGGGGAGGCACCCCCTACGAGCAGTACTTC

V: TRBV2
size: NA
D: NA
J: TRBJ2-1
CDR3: CASSDFAWPDNEQFF
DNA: TGTGCCAGCAGTGATTTCGCGTGGCCCGATAATGAGCAGTTCTTC

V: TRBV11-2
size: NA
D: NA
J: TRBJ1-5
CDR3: CASSLEGRVNQPQHF
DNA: TGTGCCAGCAGCTTAGAGGGCAGGGTCAATCAGCCCCAGCATTTT

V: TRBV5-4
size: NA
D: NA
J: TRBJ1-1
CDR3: CASSGRTALANTEAFF
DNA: TGTGCCAGCAGCGGAAGGACAGCCTTAGCGAACACTGAAGCTTTCTTT

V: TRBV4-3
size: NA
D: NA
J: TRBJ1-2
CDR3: CASSQGLYVNYGYTF
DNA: TGCGCCAGCAGCCAAGGTCTCTACGTTAACTATGGCTACACCTTC

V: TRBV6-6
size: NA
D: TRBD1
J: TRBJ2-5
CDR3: CASSLNSGGAETQYF
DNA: TGTGCCAGCAGCTTAAATTCAGGGGGCGCGGAGACCCAGTACTTC

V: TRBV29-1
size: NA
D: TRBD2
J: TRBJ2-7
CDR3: CSVSSGSIYEQYF
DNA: TGCAGCGTTTCTAGCGGGAGTATTTACGAGCAGTACTTC

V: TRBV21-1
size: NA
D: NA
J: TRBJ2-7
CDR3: CASSNTVGHSTTYEQYF
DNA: TGTGCCAGCAGCAATACGGTAGGTCACTCGACTACCTACGAGCAGTACTTC

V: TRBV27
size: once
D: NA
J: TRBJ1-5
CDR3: CASSLVGNQPQHF
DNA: TGTGCCAGCAGTTTAGTTGGCAATCAGCCCCAGCATTTT

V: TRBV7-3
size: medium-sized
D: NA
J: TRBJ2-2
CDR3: CASSYTGGPRELFF
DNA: TGTGCCAGCAGCTACACTGGGGGACCGCGGGAGCTGTTTTTT

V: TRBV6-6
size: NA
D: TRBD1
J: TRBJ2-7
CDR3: CASSADRGQTPQYF
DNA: TGTGCCAGCAGTGCCGACAGGGGCCAAACCCCGCAGTACTTC

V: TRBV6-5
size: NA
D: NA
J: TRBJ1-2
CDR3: CASSYSSQAPYGYTF
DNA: TGTGCCAGCAGTTACTCGTCACAGGCTCCCTATGGCTACACCTTC

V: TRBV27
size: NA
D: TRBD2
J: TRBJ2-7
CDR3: CASTPSGTPYEQYF
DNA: TGTGCCAGCACCCCTAGCGGGACACCCTACGAGCAGTACTTC

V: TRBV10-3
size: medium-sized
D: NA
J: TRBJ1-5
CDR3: CAISEFREGLSYF
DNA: TGTGCCATCAGTGAGTTCCGGGAGGGGCTTTCGTATTTT

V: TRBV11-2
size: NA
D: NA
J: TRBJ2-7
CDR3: CASSPPWGPERYEQYF
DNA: TGTGCCAGCAGCCCCCCCTGGGGGCCTGAGCGCTACGAGCAGTACTTC

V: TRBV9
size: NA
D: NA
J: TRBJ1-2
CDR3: CASSVRGEGYGYTF
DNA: TGTGCCAGCAGCGTACGTGGGGAGGGCTATGGCTACACCTTC

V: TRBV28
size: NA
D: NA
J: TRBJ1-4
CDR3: CASSPPGGAANEKLFF
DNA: TGTGCCAGCAGTCCTCCCGGGGGCGCCGCTAATGAAAAACTGTTTTTT

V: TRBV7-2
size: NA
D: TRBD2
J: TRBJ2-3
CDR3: CASSLGGLAGGITDTQYF
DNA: TGTGCCAGCAGCTTGGGAGGACTAGCGGGGGGAATCACAGATACGCAGTATTTT

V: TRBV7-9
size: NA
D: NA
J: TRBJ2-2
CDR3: CASRSQGKPNTGELFF
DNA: TGTGCCAGCAGGTCGCAGGGGAAACCAAACACCGGGGAGCTGTTTTTT

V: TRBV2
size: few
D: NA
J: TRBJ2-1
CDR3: CASLYGGPYNEQFF
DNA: TGTGCCAGCTTGTACGGGGGGCCCTACAATGAGCAGTTCTTC

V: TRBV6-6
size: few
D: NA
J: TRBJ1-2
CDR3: CASSPGPGGRNYGYTF
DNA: TGTGCCAGCAGTCCCGGTCCTGGGGGGCGTAACTATGGCTACACCTTC

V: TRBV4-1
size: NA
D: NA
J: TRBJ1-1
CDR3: CASSQGAASGRYDTEAFF
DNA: TGCGCCAGCAGCCAAGGCGCGGCGTCAGGGAGGTATGACACTGAAGCTTTCTTT

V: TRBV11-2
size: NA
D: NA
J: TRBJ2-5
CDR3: CASTGPGDYQETQYF
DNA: TGTGCCAGCACTGGACCGGGGGATTACCAAGAGACCCAGTACTTC

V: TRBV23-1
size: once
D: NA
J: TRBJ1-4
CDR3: CASSQSLPPTNEKLFF
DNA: TGCGCCAGCAGTCAATCGCTTCCACCAACTAATGAAAAACTGTTTTTT

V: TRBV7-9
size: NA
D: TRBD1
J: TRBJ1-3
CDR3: CASSQTGGGNTIYF
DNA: TGTGCCAGCAGCCAGACAGGGGGTGGAAACACCATATATTTT

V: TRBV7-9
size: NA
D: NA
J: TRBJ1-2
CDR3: CASSLGSGAYGYTF
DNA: TGTGCCAGCAGCTTAGGGTCAGGGGCCTATGGCTACACCTTC

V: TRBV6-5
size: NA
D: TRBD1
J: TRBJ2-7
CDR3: CASRTVGTGPYEQYF
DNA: TGTGCCAGCAGGACCGTAGGGACAGGGCCCTACGAGCAGTACTTC

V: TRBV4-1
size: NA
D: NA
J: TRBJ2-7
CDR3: CASSPVGSGYEQYF
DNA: TGCGCCAGCAGCCCCGTCGGGTCAGGGTACGAGCAGTACTTC